These T cell receptor beta chains were read from a single sample in a study of OX40 agonist ivuxolimab in advanced cancers. Repertoires were generated with immunoSEQ multiplex PCR, while TCRdb's copy carries only in-frame clones and drops some. Here the sample spans roughly 30,000 clones, 74% being singletons. The sequenced sample was CD4+ or CD8+ T cells sorted from blood, obtained in a trial of the OX40 agonist ivuxolimab. The receptors were gathered from an adult with an advanced solid tumor such as melanoma, head and neck, liver or kidney cancer. CDR3s include the opening cysteine and the closing phenylalanine or tryptophan. Size is stated for part of the rows, as once, few or many counts, or as a class when the clone is expanded.

clone size	CDR3 length	V gene	J gene	CDR3 protein
.	16	TRBV6-5	TRBJ2-5	CASSYGRRTGQETQYF
.	13	TRBV6-5	TRBJ2-2	CAAWGLNTGELFF
.	13	TRBV7-3	TRBJ1-2	CASNDGRSYGYTF
once	13	TRBV5-1	TRBJ1-2	CASSLGTNYGYTF
.	20	TRBV11-3	TRBJ2-5	CASSPRGGPGQGALQETQYF
many	15	TRBV10-1	TRBJ2-3	CASSDPGQRTDTQYF
once	15	TRBV27	TRBJ2-1	CASSATGTGWAEQFF
.	16	TRBV6-1	TRBJ1-2	CASSELFGATLYGYTF
few	16	TRBV7-2	TRBJ1-4	CASSSRTTGGNEKLFF
.	15	TRBV4-1	TRBJ1-2	CASSQDRGYNYGYTF
.	13	TRBV15	TRBJ2-3	CATSRDSDPTQYF
once	15	TRBV4-1	TRBJ2-5	CASSQDSERGETQYF
once	12	TRBV28	TRBJ2-7	CASSLRGLEQYF
.	17	TRBV4-2	TRBJ2-2	CASSQVGGAGSIGELFF
.	14	TRBV11-2	TRBJ1-3	CASSSPSSGNTIYF
few	13	TRBV11-2	TRBJ1-2	CASSLGVGYGYTF
.	11	TRBV7-3	TRBJ2-6	CASSTLNVLTF
.	16	TRBV7-9	TRBJ2-3	CASQLSAGGDTDTQYF
.	13	TRBV28	TRBJ1-2	CASMDRRTYGYTF
few	11	TRBV29-1	TRBJ2-4	CSVVVADIQYF
.	14	TRBV2	TRBJ2-2	CASSAGINTGELFF
.	13	TRBV6-1	TRBJ1-5	CASAFSSNQPQHF
.	15	TRBV11-2	TRBJ2-7	CASSLLNGGSDEQYF
once	16	TRBV11-2	TRBJ2-2	CASSLTGRGRRGELFF
once	14	TRBV9	TRBJ2-3	CASSAFTSTDTQYF
once	14	TRBV2	TRBJ2-3	CASNIIGGTDTQYF
.	20	TRBV23-1	TRBJ1-5	CASSQVHRNLPHRVDQPQHF
.	17	TRBV11-3	TRBJ2-6	CASSPGTGGSGANVLTF
few	15	TRBV7-6	TRBJ1-6	CASSLGQAGNSPLHF
.	18	TRBV4-2	TRBJ2-3	CASSQGTSGGASTDTQYF
once	13	TRBV28	TRBJ2-5	CASSSPYQETQYF
.	13	TRBV6-5	TRBJ1-1	CASRRTGRTEAFF
few	15	TRBV27	TRBJ1-1	CASSKKGQANTEAFF
.	15	TRBV7-6	TRBJ1-1	CASSLGPRANTEAFF
.	16	TRBV2	TRBJ1-2	CASSEGLQGAFYGYTF
.	15	TRBV9	TRBJ1-5	CASSPGYGALQPQHF
few	13	TRBV19	TRBJ1-6	CASSPRVDSPLHF
.	11	TRBV2	TRBJ1-2	CASSVQASYTF
.	12	TRBV18	TRBJ2-1	CASSPRRNEQFF
few	13	TRBV19	TRBJ2-7	CASRVRDGYEQYF
.	15	TRBV4-2	TRBJ2-5	CASSQVHNVGETQYF
.	16	TRBV18	TRBJ1-2	CASSPTGVPSNYGYTF
once	14	TRBV6-6	TRBJ2-3	CASGAGALKDTQYF
.	14	TRBV27	TRBJ2-7	CASSVSDWTYEQYF
.	16	TRBV11-2	TRBJ2-1	CASSSRTSGAYNEQFF
.	14	TRBV9	TRBJ2-2	CASSVEPDFGELFF
.	13	TRBV28	TRBJ2-5	CASSIGLAGTQYF
once	13	TRBV18	TRBJ2-5	CASSPGTTLGQYF
.	14	TRBV30	TRBJ2-6	CAGGGRAGANVLTF
.	15	TRBV30	TRBJ1-1	CAWKYRDRGHSEAFF